A selection of T cell receptor beta chains follows, all from one sample in a study of blood T cell repertoires in COVID-19. Sequencing used immunoSEQ multiplex PCR; TCRdb keeps in-frame clones, though not all of them. The table has about 68,000 clones, about 86% seen once; the top ten hold approximately 1.5%. The sequencing input was peripheral blood. Receptor source: a woman in her fifties or sixties with acute or convalescent COVID-19. Each CDR3 is given with its conserved first and last residue. A D gene is named only where the DNA matches it firmly. Clone sizes are given selectively: once, few, many, or a class where the clone is expanded.

v_gene	abundance	d_gene	j_gene	CDR3nt	CDR3aa
TRBV24-1	-	TRBD1	TRBJ1-2	TGTGCCACCAGTGATGGGCCGGGACAGGGCCGGGGCTACACCTTC	CATSDGPGQGRGYTF
TRBV2	-	-	TRBJ2-1	TGTGCCAGCAGGCAAGACAGTTCCTACAATGAGCAGTTCTTC	CASRQDSSYNEQFF
TRBV6-5	-	TRBD1	TRBJ1-6	TGTGCCAGCAGCTGGGGACAGGGGAATTCACCCCTCCACTTT	CASSWGQGNSPLHF
TRBV28	-	-	TRBJ2-2	TGTGCCAGCAGCTACCCAAGGGAGTGGGGCACCGGGGAGCTGTTTTTT	CASSYPREWGTGELFF
TRBV4-2	-	-	TRBJ1-3	TGTGCCAGCAGCCAAGAATCAGTGGGAGGGCTTGGAAACACCATATATTTT	CASSQESVGGLGNTIYF
TRBV7-2	-	TRBD1	TRBJ1-2	TGTGCCAGCAGATCAACGGGACAGAGCTATGGCTACACCTTC	CASRSTGQSYGYTF
TRBV18	-	-	TRBJ1-5	TGTGCCAGCTCACCGGAGACAGGTTATAGCAATCAGCCCCAGCATTTT	CASSPETGYSNQPQHF
TRBV6-6	few	TRBD1	TRBJ2-7	TGTGCCAGCAAGCCGGGACAGACCTACGAGCAGTACTTC	CASKPGQTYEQYF
TRBV5-1	-	-	TRBJ2-2	TGCGCCAGCAGGACTTTTGAGAGCACCGGGGAGCTGTTTTTT	CASRTFESTGELFF
TRBV29-1	-	-	TRBJ1-1	TGCAGCGTTTCCCAGGGTCGCACTGAAGCTTTCTTT	CSVSQGRTEAFF
TRBV10-3	-	TRBD2	TRBJ2-5	TGTGCCATCAGGGAGCGGGGGGGCATCGAGACCCAGTACTTC	CAIRERGGIETQYF
TRBV7-2	-	-	TRBJ2-1	TGTGCCAGCAGCGCAGGACAGTACAATGAGCAGTTCTTC	CASSAGQYNEQFF
TRBV12-3/TRBV12-4	few	TRBD1	TRBJ1-5	TGTGCCAGCAGGGGGACAGGGGATCAGCCCCAGCATTTT	CASRGTGDQPQHF
TRBV7-2	-	TRBD1	TRBJ1-5	TGTGCCAGCAGCTTAGTCGCAGGGGGCAGACAGCCCCAGCATTTT	CASSLVAGGRQPQHF
TRBV10-1	-	TRBD1	TRBJ2-1	TGCGCCAGCAGTGGCCACAGGGGGCTTGGGGAGCAGTTCTTC	CASSGHRGLGEQFF
TRBV7-2	-	-	TRBJ2-7	TGTGCCAGCAGCTTAAGTATTTCCGGCGAGCAGTACTTC	CASSLSISGEQYF
TRBV7-2	-	-	TRBJ2-5	TGTGCCAGCAGGTCCCGGACTGCGCAAGAGACCCAGTACTTC	CASRSRTAQETQYF
TRBV28	-	-	TRBJ1-1	TGTGCCAGCAGGGTCCCAGGGGTCGGGACTGAAGCTTTCTTT	CASRVPGVGTEAFF
TRBV9	-	TRBD1	TRBJ1-2	TGTGCCAGCAGCGTAGACGTAATAAACAGGGGGGATGGCTACACCTTC	CASSVDVINRGDGYTF
TRBV5-6	-	-	TRBJ1-5	TGTGCCAGCAGCTTGGCCCTAGGGGGGGTTAGCAATCAGCCCCAGCATTTT	CASSLALGGVSNQPQHF
TRBV3-1/TRBV3-2	-	TRBD1	TRBJ1-2	TGTGCCAGCAGCCAGGGACAGGGAGTCGGCTACACCTTC	CASSQGQGVGYTF
TRBV5-6	-	-	TRBJ1-2	TGTGCCAGCAGTCAACAGGCTCTTAACTATGGCTACACCTTC	CASSQQALNYGYTF
TRBV24-1	-	TRBD1	TRBJ2-7	TGTGCCACCAGTGATCACAGGGGGCACTCCTACGAGCAGTACTTC	CATSDHRGHSYEQYF
TRBV7-9	-	-	TRBJ1-1	TGTGCCAGCAGCCCCCGGGGGGGGAGAGGCACTGAAGCTTTCTTT	CASSPRGGRGTEAFF
TRBV3-1/TRBV3-2	-	-	TRBJ1-3	TGTGCCAGCAGCCAAGTTCCCTCTCCTGGAAACACCATATATTTT	CASSQVPSPGNTIYF
TRBV5-1	-	TRBD1	TRBJ2-7	TGCGCCAGCAGCTTGAAACAGGGGGGACCCTACGAGCAGTACTTC	CASSLKQGGPYEQYF
TRBV29-1	few	TRBD2	TRBJ2-7	TGCAGCGTTGAAGGACAGCTAGCGGGAGGGGTCGACGAGCAGTACTTC	CSVEGQLAGGVDEQYF
TRBV9	-	-	TRBJ2-3	TGTGCCAGCAGCGTTCCCTCCGGAGATACGCAGTATTTT	CASSVPSGDTQYF
TRBV12-3/TRBV12-4	-	TRBD2	TRBJ2-3	TGTGCCAGCAGTTCGGGACTAGCGGGGGGTTTT	CASSSGLAGGF
TRBV11-2	-	TRBD1	TRBJ1-4	TGTGCCAGCAGCCCAGGGGGAGAGGATGAAAAACTGTTTTTT	CASSPGGEDEKLFF
TRBV11-2	-	TRBD1	TRBJ2-7	TGTGCCAGCAGCTTACAGGGGGCGAGGGAATCCTACGAGCAGTACTTC	CASSLQGARESYEQYF
TRBV5-1	-	TRBD1	TRBJ1-4	TGCGCCAGCAGCACTAGACAGGGGCGGAAAGAAAAACTGTTTTTT	CASSTRQGRKEKLFF
TRBV7-7	-	-	TRBJ2-1	TGTGCTAGCAGCTTAGGCGGGGGCCTGAACAATGAGCAGTTCTTC	CASSLGGGLNNEQFF
TRBV5-1	-	TRBD1	TRBJ2-5	TGCGCCAGCAGCTTGGACGAGGGGGCTGTAAAGACCCAGTACTTC	CASSLDEGAVKTQYF
TRBV15	once	-	TRBJ1-5	TGTGCCACCAGCCCTACAGGGAACAATCAGCCCCAGCATTTT	CATSPTGNNQPQHF
TRBV12-3/TRBV12-4	-	-	TRBJ1-1	TGTGCCAGCAGTTCCGGGACAACCGCAGCTTTCTTT	CASSSGTTAAFF
TRBV5-1	once	-	TRBJ2-3	TGCGCCAGCAGCTTGGCCGTCAGGGGAAGCACAGATACGCAGTATTTT	CASSLAVRGSTDTQYF
TRBV4-1	-	-	TRBJ1-1	TGCGCCAGCAGCCAAGTGGGCTCGGGGGCTTTCTTT	CASSQVGSGAFF
TRBV30	-	-	TRBJ1-4	TGTGCCTGGAGTAACGGGTGGGGCACTACTAATGAAAAACTGTTTTTT	CAWSNGWGTTNEKLFF
TRBV5-5	-	TRBD1	TRBJ1-5	TGTGCCAGCAGCTTGGGGGACAGGGGCTTTCGGAGCAATCAGCCCCAGCATTTT	CASSLGDRGFRSNQPQHF
TRBV5-5	-	-	TRBJ1-5	TGTGCCAGCAGCCCCAAAAGACAGAGCAATCAGCCCCAGCATTTT	CASSPKRQSNQPQHF
TRBV5-8	few	TRBD2	TRBJ2-7	TGTGCCAGCAGCTGGACTAGCGGGAGGGCCCCTGAGCAGTACTTC	CASSWTSGRAPEQYF
TRBV15	-	-	TRBJ1-4	TGTGCCACCAGCAGAGTCCGAGGCCTAGAGGAAAAACTGTTTTTT	CATSRVRGLEEKLFF
TRBV9	-	TRBD1	TRBJ1-2	TGTGCCAGCAGCCAAACTTTGGGACAGCCTTATGGCTACACCTTC	CASSQTLGQPYGYTF
TRBV18	once	TRBD1	TRBJ1-2	TGTGCCAGCTCACCGATGGAAGGGACAGTAAACGGAGGCTATGGCTACACCTTC	CASSPMEGTVNGGYGYTF
TRBV7-6	-	-	TRBJ2-1	TGTGCCAGCAGCTTAGCATCTGTGGGGGGTGAGCAGTTCTTC	CASSLASVGGEQFF
TRBV9	-	TRBD1	TRBJ2-7	TGTGCCAGCAGCGTAGGGGCAGGGGGCCCCTACGAGCAGTACTTC	CASSVGAGGPYEQYF
TRBV19	-	TRBD1	TRBJ1-1	TGTGCCAGTAGTATGGGGGACAGGGGGAGATGGACTGAAGCTTTCTTT	CASSMGDRGRWTEAFF
TRBV24-1	-	TRBD1	TRBJ2-7	TGTGCCACCAGTGATTCAGGGACAGACTTTACCTACGAGCAGTACTTC	CATSDSGTDFTYEQYF
TRBV20-1	-	TRBD1	TRBJ1-1	TGCAGTGCCAGTGGACAGGGGGGAAACACTGAAGCTTTCTTT	CSASGQGGNTEAFF
TRBV3-1/TRBV3-2	-	-	TRBJ2-7	TGTGCCAGCAGCCAAGATCTACTGGGGGCCCGCGAGCAGTACTTC	CASSQDLLGAREQYF
TRBV5-6	-	-	TRBJ2-1	TGTGCCAGCAGCCACGTGGTAGCGACCTTCAGCTCCTACAATGAGCAGTTCTTC	CASSHVVATFSSYNEQFF
TRBV10-1	-	-	TRBJ1-2	TGCGCCAGCAGTGAGTCGGGGTGGGGCGGTATCTCCCTAGCTAACTATGGCTACACCTTC	CASSESGWGGISLANYGYTF
TRBV15	-	-	TRBJ1-1	TGTGCCACCAGCACCCGACAGGTAAATAATGAAGCTTTCTTT	CATSTRQVNNEAFF
TRBV5-4	-	TRBD2	TRBJ2-7	TGTGCCAGCCGCGAGGGAGGGGAACCTAACGAGCAGTACTTC	CASREGGEPNEQYF
TRBV19	-	-	TRBJ2-7	TGTGCCAGTAGTATTTTGATTGAGGCTGAGCAGTACTTC	CASSILIEAEQYF
TRBV13	-	-	TRBJ1-1	TGTGCCAGCAGCCCTCGACGGGACTCGAGGGCTTTCTTT	CASSPRRDSRAFF
TRBV30	-	-	TRBJ1-4	TGTGCCTGGAGCAACGGCGGAACCGATGAAAAACTGTTTTTT	CAWSNGGTDEKLFF
TRBV9	-	-	TRBJ2-5	TGTGCCAGCAGCGTAGTTGATAGCGGCACCCAAGAGACCCAGTACTTC	CASSVVDSGTQETQYF
TRBV7-2	-	-	TRBJ1-1	TGTGCCAGCAGCACCCGGGACAACATGAACACTGAAGCTTTCTTT	CASSTRDNMNTEAFF